This T cell receptor beta chain came from a study of blood T cell repertoires in COVID-19. This clone was counted a few times. TCRdb keeps only in-frame clones here, not all; method: immunoSEQ multiplex PCR. The sample shows approximately 180,000 clones, approximately 90% of them seen only once. The V end was cut by 5 bases, the J end by 0 bases, with 11 bases between. CDR3 length: 15 amino acids. Germline lookup yields CDR1 LNHDA and CDR2 SQIVND (reference sequence). The receptor comes from a man aged 35-49 years with active or convalescent COVID-19. V is TRBV19 and J is TRBJ1-5, with TRBD1 as a possible D gene (5 bases). The sequenced sample consisted of peripheral blood. The CDR3: CASSVDKYSNQPQHF. CDR3 sequence (DNA): TGTGCCAGTAGTGTGGACAAATATAGCAATCAGCCCCAGCATTTT.